The source of this T cell receptor beta chain is a study of T cells in Graves' hyperthyroidism and ophthalmopathy. Study results and caveats: From stable hyperthyroidism, ophthalmopathy was set apart by a 13 V-J model.

RNA transcripts gave rise to amplified TCR beta CDR3 regions. The HTBI primer set served for first-round RT-PCR of the TCR CDR3. One entry per CDR3 protein, called by TCRdb with MiXCR from the multiplex PCR reads. The top ten hold 16% of the sample, which has about 770,000 distinct CDR3 sequences, 18% seen once. In regard to this clonotype: The antigen is undetermined.

The CDR3 spans 13 residues. Losses at the gene ends were 3 bases for V and 8 bases for J; bases not matched to a gene: 3. Germline CDR1 LNHDA, CDR2 SQIVND (reference sequence). The sequenced sample was blood. The TCR was taken from a woman aged 50 to 60 with Graves' hyperthyroidism that later progressed to Graves' ophthalmopathy. The chain is built from TRBV19 and TRBJ2-4, with 8 nucleotides matching TRBD1. The CDR3 DNA is TGTGCCAGTAGTATGGACAGGGCGGACATTCAGTACTTC. Translation: CASSMDRADIQYF. The variable domain in full, with the rest retrieved from reference TRBV19 and TRBJ2-4, is DGGITQSPKYLFRKEGQNVTLSCEQNLNHDAMYWYRQDPGQGLRLIYYSQIVNDFQKGDIAEGYSVSREKKESFPLTVTSAQKNPTAFYLCASSMDRADIQYFGAGTRLSVL.